This TCR beta chain was obtained from a study of cytomegalovirus exposure and HLA in healthy donors (TCRdb year 2017). With respect to the entire study: According to an earlier analysis of a few hundred of the donors, about 170 million T cells yielded 117 million unique TCR beta sequences and 276 Gb of sequence data. Roughly 300 gigabases of sequencing data and around 85 million unique TCR sequences made up an early release that covered over 550 HLA-typed donors. The genetic ancestry cluster associated with self-reported Caucasian donors included roughly 84% of the roughly 400 genotyped donors. The aim of the study was to test whether cataloging public T cell receptors could identify signatures of past pathogen exposure. The study profiled the T cell repertoires of 500 to 800 subjects by immunosequencing and related them to cytomegalovirus serostatus. A separate validation cohort of roughly 110 different subjects was used in addition to the roughly 620-subject first cohort. The study combined high-throughput TCR immunosequencing, statistical association of individual TCRs with disease status, and machine learning to predict cytomegalovirus infection status. In a later analysis, previously published TCR beta repertoires from 600 to 850 donors were re-analyzed and high-resolution HLA genotyping was added so that TCR occurrence patterns could be studied. The later analysis used no new phenotypic data to find candidate immune exposures, relying instead on TCR beta sequences and their occurrence across donors. An earlier analysis of several hundred of the donors used high-throughput TCR beta sequencing to judge whether each TCR beta V gene segment behaved as functional or pseudogenic. Donor age, sex, ethnicity and CMV serostatus were compiled together with the repertoire data. Genome-wide SNP genotypes for about 65% of the roughly 700 donors were used in a later genetic analysis, which treated that subset as a discovery cohort. Every repertoire in the discovery cohort had been generated on one and the same sequencing platform. HLA typing included class I and class II loci at four-digit resolution. The number of typed donors differed by locus: roughly 620-640 for A, B, C, DRB1 and DQB1; 500 to 550 for DQA1; around 580 for DPA1; and 400 to 480 for DPB1. Several DR-DQ haplotypes were treated as single units for association and clustering because of strong linkage in the cohort. Among about 360 genotyped donors of the cohort, an average of about 240,000 unique TCR beta nucleotide sequences were sequenced per donor, roughly 20% of them non-productive.

From the cysteine up to the phenylalanine, the CDR3 has a length of 13 residues. The read is trimmed to its CDR3 DNA, 39 bases read in frame from base 1. Via the germline V gene (reference sequence), CDR1 is SEHNR and CDR2 FQNEAQ. V is cut by 2 bases and J by 8 bases, and the space between the germline ends is 7 bases. The paper's findings and limits, for the study overall: According to a later analysis, most CMV-associated TCR beta chains appeared to be HLA-restricted, and the HLA associations seemed to be driven largely by CMV exposure. A later genetic analysis reported fewer N-insertions in productive TCRs among donors in an Asian-associated ancestry cluster than the approximately 700-donor mean. An association between a missense DCLRE1C variant and V-gene and J-gene trimming of TCR beta chains was found in a later genetic analysis and replicated in an independent cohort. A later analysis found that TCR association rates varied across HLA loci, with DRB1 alleles showing the most associated TCRs and HLA-C alleles the fewest. This cohort had only TCR beta chains sequenced, and the lack of alpha or paired-chain data limited which features could be detected. The study gave a list of 150 to 200 TCR beta chains associated with cytomegalovirus. A later analysis associated 15,000 to 20,000 TCR beta sequences with specific HLA alleles at a false discovery rate of 0.05. Most TCR sequences were seen in very few donors, while some public TCRs were found in many individuals. Presence/absence analyses assumed roughly uniform sequencing depth across donors, an assumption that may not hold. A cluster of highly shared sequence variants was judged likely to be a technical artifact of the sequencing pipeline. A later analysis reported that several top co-occurrence clusters appeared linked to parvovirus B19, influenza, CMV and Epstein-Barr virus. In both the original and validation cohorts, the classifier was reported to diagnose cytomegalovirus status with high specificity and sensitivity. When HLA alleles, especially DR and DQ, strongly co-occurred, TCR associations were difficult to assign to individual alleles. Immune exposure information for the cohort was limited to CMV serostatus. It was suggested by the authors that the approach could potentially be generalized to other disease states and immunological phenotypes. Because some donors lacked HLA typing at each locus, the association tests relied only on the typed subset. Linkage disequilibrium might explain the correlated functional status among segregating V segments, but an unknown experimental factor could not be ruled out. A further reported finding was that TCR beta sequences accurately predicted the HLA-A and HLA-B alleles for most subjects in the first cohort. Three of the identified cytomegalovirus-associated TCR beta chains were confirmed in vitro to be specific for cytomegalovirus antigens. Some IMGT-functional V segments, including TRBV6-2 and TRBV6-3, could not be distinguished by the 87-base-pair reads and were therefore excluded. Because counts were too low, more than 15 rarely observed V segments, including chromosome 9 orphons, were left out of the earlier analysis of a few hundred of the donors. In a later analysis, HLA-associated TCR beta chains were found to be more clonally expanded and to have lower generation probabilities than equally common non-associated chains. In an earlier analysis of a few hundred of the donors, most TCR beta V segments were observed in productive rearrangements about 90% or about 30% of the time, broadly matching IMGT annotations.

The library was generated by the immunoSEQ multiplex PCR assay. The multiplex PCR relied on a mix of 60 forward primers for TCR Vbeta segments and 13 reverse primers for TCR Jbeta segments. A multiplex PCR assay on genomic DNA amplified the CDR3 region of rearranged TCR beta genes. On the Illumina HiSeq System, the amplified TCR beta libraries were sequenced as 87-base-pair reads. The original pipeline was this. Across the roughly 640 repertoires, a later analysis counted approximately 75 million unique TCR beta chains, 9.5 million to 13 million of which were shared by at least two donors. Raw reads were error-corrected and collapsed into unique sequences with a nearest-neighbor algorithm that merged closely related sequences to remove PCR and sequencing errors. CDR3 sequences were aligned to IMGT reference sequences to assign V, D and J gene segments. For a sequence to be retained, a match of at least six nucleotides to both a V gene segment and a J gene segment was required. Rearrangements were called productive when the CDR3 lacked stop codons and stayed in frame with V and J; all others were non-productive. CDR3 was defined according to IMGT convention as the region running from the second conserved V-encoded cysteine to the conserved J-encoded phenylalanine. Sequences without an unambiguous match to a single V gene segment were excluded from the earlier analysis of approximately 560 of the donors. An earlier analysis of 587 of the donors classified V segments as functional when productive rearrangements were above 56.7% and as segregating when the standard deviation between donors was above 5%. A statistical classification framework was built to diagnose cytomegalovirus status from the catalog of TCR beta chain sequences. In a later analysis, TCR nucleotide sequences were compared against IMGT/GENE-DB human TR gene sequences so that V and J genes could be assigned. The TCRdist pipeline was used in a later analysis to assign CDR3 sequences and most-parsimonious VDJ recombination scenarios. In a later analysis, each TCR beta chain was defined by its CDR3 amino acid sequence together with its V-gene family, and reads lacking a unique V-gene family were excluded. To address suspected cross-contamination and a sequencing artifact, a later analysis removed a few hundred highly shared, low-generation-probability nucleotide sequences. In a later analysis, a clonal expansion index was calculated for each public chain from normalized within-repertoire ranks of inferred template counts. In a later analysis, generation probabilities were computed using a VDJ recombination model fitted to out-of-frame rearrangements, and the results were checked against IGoR. In a later analysis, hypergeometric tests were used to score TCR-TCR, TCR-HLA and TCR-CMV co-occurrence, with a repertoire-size bias correction applied to TCR pairs. A later analysis estimated false discovery rates by permuting HLA or CMV assignments 20 times. In a later analysis, co-occurring TCRs were grouped using DBSCAN, with TCRdist sequence similarity added in when clustering inside HLA-allele-positive subsets. Repertoires with fewer than 30,000 or more than 120,000 public chains, plus five repertoires with anomalous nucleotide sharing, were excluded from co-occurrence clustering. In TCRdb, the immuneACCESS table is reduced to in-frame sequences with V and J assigned. These tables do not hold every clone; where another copy was compared, an unresolved V gene accounts for under half, and the others remain unexplained. That table furnishes V, J and clone size, whereas the DNA furnished D and trimming. This sample is represented by some 110,000 clones; 75% of them were singletons. The ten largest clones take up around 2.8% of the sample.

As for this clone: Its antigen is unknown. It has no much larger one-base neighbor in the sample; base qualities were not kept.

The cohort was made up of about 610 healthy bone marrow donors. At the time of sampling, every cohort member was nominally healthy, though immune exposures that went unrecorded were likely present. The donor tested CMV seropositive and was one of the 289 seropositive cohort members. A peripheral blood sample was collected from each donor, and TCR beta sequencing was performed on peripheral blood mononuclear cells. The Qiagen DNeasy Blood Extraction Kit was used to extract genomic DNA from the blood cell samples. The V and J segments used are TRBV7-9 and TRBJ1-6; no D segment can be confidently identified. This sequence originates from a male donor in good health and CMV-seropositive. The sequenced material came from PBMCs. The nucleotides read TGTGCCAGCAGCTTACGAGGGTATTCACCCCTCCACTTT. This encodes CASSLRGYSPLHF.